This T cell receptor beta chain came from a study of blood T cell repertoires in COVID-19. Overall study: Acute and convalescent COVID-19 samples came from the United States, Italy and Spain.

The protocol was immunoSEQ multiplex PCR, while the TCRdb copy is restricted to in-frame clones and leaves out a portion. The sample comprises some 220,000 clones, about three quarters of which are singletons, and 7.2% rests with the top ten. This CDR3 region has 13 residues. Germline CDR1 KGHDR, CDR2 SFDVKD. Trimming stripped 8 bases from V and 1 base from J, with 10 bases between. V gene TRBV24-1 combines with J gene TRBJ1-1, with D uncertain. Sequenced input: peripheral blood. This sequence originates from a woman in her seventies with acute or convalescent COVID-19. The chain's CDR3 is CATMGEENTEAFF. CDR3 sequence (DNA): TGTGCCACCATGGGAGAGGAGAACACTGAAGCTTTCTTT.